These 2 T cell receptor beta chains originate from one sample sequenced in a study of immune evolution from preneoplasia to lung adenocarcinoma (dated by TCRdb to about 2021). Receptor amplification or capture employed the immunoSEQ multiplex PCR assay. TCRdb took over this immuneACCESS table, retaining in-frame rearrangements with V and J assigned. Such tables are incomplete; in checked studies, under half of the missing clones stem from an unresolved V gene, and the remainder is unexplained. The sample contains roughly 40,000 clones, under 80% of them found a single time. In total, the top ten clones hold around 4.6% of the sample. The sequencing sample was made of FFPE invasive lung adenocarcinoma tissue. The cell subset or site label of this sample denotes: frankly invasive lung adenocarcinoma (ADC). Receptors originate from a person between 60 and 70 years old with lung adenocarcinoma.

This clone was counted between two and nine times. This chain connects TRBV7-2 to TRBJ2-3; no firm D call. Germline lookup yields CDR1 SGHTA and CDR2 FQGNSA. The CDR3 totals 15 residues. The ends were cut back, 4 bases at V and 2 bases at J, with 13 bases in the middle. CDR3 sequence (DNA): TGTGCCAGCAGCTCCAATGGGATTGCCACAGATACGCAGTATTTT. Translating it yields CASSSNGIATDTQYF.

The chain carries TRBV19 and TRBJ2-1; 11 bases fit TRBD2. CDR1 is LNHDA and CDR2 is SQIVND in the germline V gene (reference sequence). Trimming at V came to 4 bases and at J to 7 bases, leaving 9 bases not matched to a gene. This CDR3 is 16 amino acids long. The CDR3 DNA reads TGTGCCAGTAGTACTAGAGGGACTAGCGGAAGAAATGAGCAGTTCTTC. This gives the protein CASSTRGTSGRNEQFF.